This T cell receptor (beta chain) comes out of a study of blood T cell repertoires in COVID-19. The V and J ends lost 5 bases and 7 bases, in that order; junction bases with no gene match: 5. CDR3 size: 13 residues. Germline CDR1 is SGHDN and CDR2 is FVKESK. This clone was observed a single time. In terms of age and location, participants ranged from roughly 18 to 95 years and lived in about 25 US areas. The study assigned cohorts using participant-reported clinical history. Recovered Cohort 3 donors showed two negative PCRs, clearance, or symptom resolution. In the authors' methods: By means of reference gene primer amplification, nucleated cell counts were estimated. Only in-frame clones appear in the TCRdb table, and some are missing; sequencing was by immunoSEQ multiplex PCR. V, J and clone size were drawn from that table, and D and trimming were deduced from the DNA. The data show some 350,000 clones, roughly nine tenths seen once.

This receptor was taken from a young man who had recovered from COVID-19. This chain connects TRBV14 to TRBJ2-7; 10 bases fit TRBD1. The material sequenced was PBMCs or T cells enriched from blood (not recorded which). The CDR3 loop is CASSWDRGREQYF. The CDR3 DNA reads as TGTGCCAGCAGCTGGGACAGGGGTCGAGAGCAGTACTTC.